This TCR beta chain was found in a study of shared clonotypes between healthy human individuals (dated by TCRdb to the early 2020s). Background for the entire study: A couple of women and a few men aged 18 to 49 years were included in the cohort. The study deeply sequenced blood TCR repertoires of five healthy adults to estimate repertoire size and the extent of clonotype sharing between individuals. To increase sequencing depth and limit assay-specific biases, TCR repertoire library preparation and sequencing were carried out by different laboratories using diverse techniques. Between about 0.94 and 8.9 billion PBMCs per donor were obtained by leukapheresis.

From the cysteine up to the phenylalanine, the CDR3 has a length of 18 residues. The read is trimmed to its CDR3 DNA, 54 bases read in frame from base 1. Trimmed from V: 0 bases; trimmed from J: 4 bases; junction bases lacking a gene match: 13. As encoded in the germline V gene, CDR1 is ENHRY while CDR2 is SYGVKD. The donors were healthy, HIV-negative adults with no recently reported acute infections or vaccinations. All donors were Caucasian adults living in Nashville, Tennessee, USA. For unsorted samples, 75 million to 90 million PBMCs were counted and genomic DNA was extracted with the QIAamp DNA Blood Mini kit. After blood collection by leukapheresis, PBMCs were isolated using Ficoll-Histopaque density gradient centrifugation and then cryopreserved in the vapor phase of liquid nitrogen. Concerning this clone: Its antigen remains unidentified. Base qualities are not provided; no much larger clone lies one nucleotide away.

Using the deep immunoSEQ assay, multiplex PCR amplified TCR CDR3 regions from genomic DNA. Extracted genomic DNA from each cell subset was distributed evenly across all wells of several immunoSEQ 96-well plates, and each plate was treated as a replicate. For unsorted PBMC, each replicate PCR was loaded with 300 ng genomic DNA, equivalent to around 30,000 T cell genomes. Ten immunoSEQ deep assay plates were used to sequence unsorted PBMC genomic DNA. Purified libraries were measured with a Qubit 3.0 fluorometer, size-checked on a Bioanalyzer 2100, and measured again with the KAPA Library Quantification kit. Every immunoSEQ 96-well plate was sequenced on a dedicated single-read 150-cycle Illumina NextSeq 550 flow cell. On the authors' methods: Because only junctional sequences without quality scores were contained in the immunoSEQ output, filtering matching that applied to full-length reads could not be performed. To assign V/J genes and CDR3, sequences were annotated against IMGT germline references using PyIR, a Python wrapper for IgBLAST v1.9. Reads with weak V/J assignments (E-value above 1e-6), missing CDR3, stop codons, out-of-frame junctions, or ambiguous translated residues were removed. A V3J clonotype was defined by an identical inferred V gene, J gene, and CDR3 amino acid sequence. The percentage overlap between two repertoires was calculated by dividing the number of shared unique clonotypes by the size of the smaller repertoire. Richness of each repertoire was evaluated using RTK rarefaction, the Chao1 estimator, and Recon v2.1 estimates of unobserved clonotypes. TCRdb took this table from immuneACCESS and kept in-frame rearrangements with V and J called. Such tables lack part of the clones; where checked against another copy, unresolved V genes explain under half of the gap, and the rest is unexplained. The V and J calls and clone size come from that table; D and trimming were worked out from the DNA. This sample comprises about 490,000 clones, around 73% of them detected only once. The ten largest clones capture around 12% of the sample.

What the work shows at the level of the full study, not this receptor alone: Only blood was sampled, and tissue TCR repertoires likely differ from those in blood. Because the study included only a small number of donors, the genetic and exposure-history diversity represented was limited. Based on pairwise subsampling, the degree of clonotype sharing among donors was expected to be affected by sequencing depth.

This receptor chain uses TRBV10-3 and TRBJ2-3; TRBD2 aligns with 7 central bases. The source of this sequence is a woman in her thirties or forties in good health. Some clones in this sample may be carry-over from other donors' samples. Specimen: PBMCs. The CDR3 loop reads CAISESGYRGGRADTQYF. The nucleotides read TGTGCCATCAGTGAGTCCGGGTACCGCGGGGGAAGGGCAGATACGCAGTATTTT.